A single sample gave rise to the 8 T cell receptor beta chains below, sequenced in a study of beta chain features in type 1 diabetes. The authors reverse transcribed all of the isolated RNA, so sequencing captured expressed TCRB transcripts. Measured with immunoSEQ multiplex PCR; TCRdb has only the in-frame clones, and not every one. The data contain 300,000 to 350,000 clones, around 13% of them seen just once; the ten biggest clones take up over 5.5%. Sequenced input: central memory CD4+ T cells from blood. These receptor sequences come from a young man in good health.

This clone was recorded at least ten times. The chain combines TRBV2 with TRBJ1-4; D is uncertain. This CDR3 is built from 15 residues. Trimming removed 6 bases from V and 3 bases from J, with 14 bases in between. CDR1 is SNHLY, CDR2 FYNNEI, per germline. The CDR3 nucleotides are TGTGCCAGCAGCGACCTGACTCAATCTAATGAAAAACTGTTTTTT. This translates into CASSDLTQSNEKLFF.

The rearrangement uses TRBV7-2 and TRBJ1-1, with D possibly being TRBD1 (6 bases). Germline CDR1 SGHTA, CDR2 FQGNSA. The V gene lost 4 bases and the J gene lost 4 bases, with 13 bases spanning the gap. CDR3 size: 14 residues. The CDR3 here is CASSSGGGPTEAFF. CDR3 DNA: TGTGCCAGCAGCTCGGGCGGGGGGCCCACTGAAGCTTTCTTT.

The chain links TRBV4-3 to TRBJ1-1, with 7 bases that match TRBD1. This CDR3 contains 15 residues. From germline, CDR1 is LGHNA and CDR2 YSLEER. V was clipped by 1 base and J by 6 bases; unmatched bases: 8. This CDR3 reads CASSQVDRENAEAFF. The CDR3 DNA reads as TGCGCCAGCAGCCAAGTCGACAGGGAAAACGCTGAAGCTTTCTTT.

The genes are TRBV7-8 and TRBJ2-3, with 8 bases lining up with TRBD2. The V segment lost 6 bases and the J segment 4 bases; nucleotides outside the gene matches: 24. This CDR3 is built from 20 residues. Germline CDR1 SGHVS, CDR2 FQNEAQ. The DNA of the CDR3 is TGTGCCAGCAGTCTCTTCAGGTCTCGCGGGGGGACTAGAAAGGCAGATACGCAGTATTTT. It is translated as CASSLFRSRGGTRKADTQYF.

There are many counts of this clone. The chain is built from TRBV7-9 and TRBJ1-2, with 7 bases lining up with TRBD1. Germline CDR1 reads SEHNR; CDR2 reads FQNEAQ (reference sequence). With V trimmed by 5 bases and J by 6 bases, 6 bases remained unmatched. The CDR3 spans 13 residues. CDR3 nucleotides: TGTGCCAGCAGCCGAAGACAGGGAGATGGCTACACCTTC. Translated, it gives CASSRRQGDGYTF.

The sample holds a few counts of this clone. A read error is possible here, since a much larger clone lies one base away. V is TRBV7-6 and J is TRBJ2-1; D unclear. From germline, CDR1 is SGHVS and CDR2 FNYEAQ. The CDR3 has 11 amino acids. V shed 1 base and J shed 8 bases, with 3 bases lying between them. DNA for the CDR3: TGTGCCAGCAGCTTAGAGTATGAGCAGTTCTTC. It translates to CASSLEYEQFF.

This clone turned up a few times. The chain has TRBV18 and TRBJ1-2, with D possibly matching TRBD1 (6 bases). V lost 3 bases to trimming and J lost 8 bases, with 13 bases between them. The CDR3 has 13 residues. Germline lookup yields CDR1 KGHSH and CDR2 LQKENI. The CDR3: CASSPTFGQGYTF. The CDR3 DNA is TGTGCCAGCTCACCTACCTTCGGACAGGGCTACACCTTC.

The sample holds a few counts of this clone. This chain links TRBV6-5 with TRBJ2-7; the D is unclear. The CDR3 has 13 amino acids. Germline lookup yields CDR1 MNHEY and CDR2 SVGAGI. V was trimmed by 7 bases and J by 0 bases, leaving 10 bases between them. CDR3 nucleotides: TGTGCCAGCATATCAGGCCTCTCCTACGAGCAGTACTTC. Translation: CASISGLSYEQYF.